This T cell receptor beta chain was documented in a study of T-cell reconstitution after alpha-beta-depleted transplantation in children. Study-level results: Surviving recipient T cells and thymic progenitors produced the high day-60 TCRbeta diversity seen in some patients. Among T cells one year after transplant, newly produced cells accounted for most counts and diversity.

Germline V CDR1 and CDR2: DFQATT, SNEGSKA (reference sequence). The CDR3 loop spans 15 amino acids. Trimming shortened V by 6 bases and J by 0 bases, and 15 bases separated the two germline ends. The table lists this clonotype with many counts. Its specificity is unknown. TCRbeta library construction was performed incorporating unique molecular identifiers. MiXCR, run by TCRdb on the PCR reads, gives a single entry per CDR3 protein. The profile shows about 580,000 distinct CDR3 sequences, 23% of them singletons. The input for sequencing was PBMCs, mostly from graft donor cells, taken 360 days after TCRalphabeta/CD19-depleted stem cell transplant. The receptor was derived from a boy under two years old who had a stem cell transplant for acute myeloid leukemia, so the T cells may come from the graft donor. The J gene is TRBJ1-3, the V gene TRBV20-1; TRBD1 might be the D (5 bases). CDR3 DNA sequence: TGCAGTGCAGGGGACTCCGCTTTCTCTGGAAACACCATATATTTT. Protein: CSAGDSAFSGNTIYF.